This section outlines one T cell receptor beta chain sequence together with its context. The clone's antigen remains unknown. No qualities accompany the bases; no much larger clone lies one base away. Libraries were built with the immunoSEQ multiplex PCR assay. Alongside multiparametric flow cytometry, deep sequencing of rearranged TCR beta loci was used to profile the T cell repertoires. TCRdb provides this immuneACCESS table in a form limited to in-frame rearrangements. Some clones are lacking; in checked studies, under half of them reflect an unresolved V gene, and why the rest are absent is not known. The sample data list about 26,000 clones, and 90% of these were observed just once. The leading ten clones occupy 0.75% to 0.9% of the sample. The record originates from a study of lymphopenia after photon versus proton radiotherapy (dated by TCRdb to about 2019). For the study in its entirety: The study compared the immunological effects of photon versus proton radiation therapy in patients with gastrointestinal tumors who developed high-grade lymphopenia. The goal of the study was to describe how the two radiation modalities differ in their effects on the immune system. The cohort included approximately 22 patients with gastrointestinal tumors who developed lymphopenia after receiving either photon or proton therapy. Findings and caveats that apply to the study as a whole: Relative stability during treatment was observed in proton-treated patients, whereas loss of naive T cells and TCR diversity and gain of effector/memory populations were observed in photon-treated patients. Among patients across the cohort who died, overall survival time showed an inverse correlation with a larger post-nadir drop in TCR diversity. The survival association was assessed only in patients who died, and better survival with proton therapy was presented by the authors as a possibility rather than a demonstrated result. After the lymphocyte count nadir, oligoclonal expansion, especially of CD8+ Temra cells, was observed in photon-treated repertoires, and the drop in diversity was driven by this expansion.

The specimen comprised peripheral blood, sampled from a patient treated with photon-based radiotherapy. The source of this sequence is a woman aged 50 to 65 with cholangiocarcinoma.

The CDR3: CASSVRNSNQPQHF. DNA sequence: TGTGCCAGCAGTGTCAGAAATAGCAATCAGCCCCAGCATTTT. The chain is assembled from TRBV6-6 and TRBJ1-5, with the D gene not clear enough to name. Per the germline V gene (reference sequence), MNHNY is the CDR1 and SVGAGI is the CDR2. There are 14 amino acids in the CDR3, from cysteine to phenylalanine inclusive. Just the 42-base CDR3 DNA is kept, in frame starting at base 1. V loses 5 bases of germline sequence and J loses 0 bases, and the interval between the two ends is 8 bases.